One and the same sample provided the 19 T cell receptor beta chains below, sequenced in a study of cytomegalovirus exposure and HLA in healthy donors. Only in-frame clones appear in the TCRdb table, and some are missing; sequencing was by immunoSEQ multiplex PCR. Among fewer than 100,000 clones listed, around 94% were seen once. Source material: PBMCs. The receptors stem from a young woman in good health and CMV-seropositive.

The chain couples TRBV2 to TRBJ1-1; 7 positions match TRBD1. J gave up 0 bases and V 3 bases, and 4 bases lay outside the gene matches. CDR1 is SNHLY, CDR2 FYNNEI, per germline. CDR3 length equals 15 residues. CDR3 region: CASSDTGVMNTEAFF. In nucleotides, the CDR3 is TGTGCCAGCAGTGATACAGGGGTGATGAACACTGAAGCTTTCTTT.

V gene TRBV15 combines with J gene TRBJ2-3; 10 nucleotides line up with TRBD2. The CDR3 has 15 residues. With V trimmed by 4 bases and J by 2 bases, 3 bases remained unmatched. Germline loops: CDR1 LNHNV, CDR2 YYDKDF (reference sequence). The CDR3 is CATSTSGGNTDTQYF. DNA of the CDR3: TGTGCCACCAGCACTAGCGGGGGTAACACAGATACGCAGTATTTT.

The genes are TRBV4-1 and TRBJ1-2; 10 bases align to TRBD1. Germline loops: CDR1 MGHRA, CDR2 YSYEKL. With V trimmed by 3 bases and J by 6 bases, 7 bases remained unmatched. The CDR3 consists of 15 residues. CDR3 sequence: CASSQRDRGGDGYTF. The CDR3 region has the DNA TGCGCCAGCAGCCAGAGGGACAGGGGAGGAGATGGCTACACCTTC.

This clone was observed a single time. This chain joins TRBV28 and TRBJ2-7; D might be TRBD2 (5 bases). V was clipped by 3 bases and J by 5 bases, with 20 bases between them. The CDR3 runs 16 residues. Germline CDR1 reads MDHEN; CDR2 reads SYDVKM. CDR3 sequence reads: CASSFPGLTRGHEQYF. The CDR3, as DNA: TGTGCCAGCAGTTTCCCTGGACTTACCCGAGGGCACGAGCAGTACTTC. Using reference TRBV28 and TRBJ2-7 for the parts outside the CDR3, the full variable domain is DVKVTQSSRYLVKRTGEKVFLECVQDMDHENMFWYRQDPGLGLRLIYFSYDVKMKEKGDIPEGYSVSREKKERFSLILESASTNQTSMYLCASSFPGLTRGHEQYFGPGTRLTVT.

The chain has TRBV6-5 and TRBJ2-1; 8 nucleotides align to TRBD2. The CDR3 extends over 16 amino acids. CDR1 and CDR2 (germline): MNHEY, SVGAGI. The V gene end was trimmed by 2 bases and the J gene end by 2 bases; junction bases not matched to a gene: 5. Here the CDR3 DNA reads TGTGCCAGCAGTTACCAGAGCGGGGGACCCTACAATGAGCAGTTCTTC. Protein: CASSYQSGGPYNEQFF.

The J gene is TRBJ2-3, the V gene TRBV4-3; D is possibly TRBD2 (6 bases). CDR1 LGHNA and CDR2 YSLEER come from the germline V gene. The CDR3 runs to 14 residues. The ends were cut back, 4 bases at V and 0 bases at J, with 8 bases in the middle. The chain's CDR3 is CASSRSGSTDTQYF. The DNA for the CDR3 is TGCGCCAGCAGCCGTAGCGGAAGCACAGATACGCAGTATTTT.

The chain uses TRBV11-2 and TRBJ2-7, with D unresolved. The V and J ends lost 0 bases and 0 bases respectively, with 15 bases between them. Germline V gene sequence: CDR1 SGHAT, CDR2 FQNNGV. CDR3 length: 17 amino acids. CDR3 residues: CASSLDRSPPSSYEQYF. The DNA for the CDR3 is TGTGCCAGCAGCTTAGATCGGAGTCCGCCCAGCTCCTACGAGCAGTACTTC. The variable domain in full, completed from reference TRBV11-2 and TRBJ2-7, reads EAGVAQSPRYKIIEKRQSVAFWCNPISGHATLYWYQQILGQGPKLLIQFQNNGVVDDSQLPKDRFSAERLKGVDSTLKIQPAKLEDSAVYLCASSLDRSPPSSYEQYFGPGTRLTVT.

The chain couples TRBV7-2 to TRBJ2-1; D might be TRBD1 (6 bases). The CDR3 is made up of 15 amino acids. With 6 bases removed from V and 0 bases from J, the gap between germline ends came to 12 bases. Per germline, CDR1 SGHTA and CDR2 FQGNSA. The CDR3, as DNA: TGTGCCAGCAGGCCAGGACAGCTCTCCTACAATGAGCAGTTCTTC. Amino acid sequence: CASRPGQLSYNEQFF.

The gene calls are TRBV27 and TRBJ2-1; 7 positions agree with TRBD1. This CDR3 has 16 residues. The germline V gene has CDR1 MNHEY and CDR2 SMNVEV (reference sequence). Germline trimming cut 9 bases from V and 10 bases from J; bases unmatched to any gene: 21. CDR3 coding DNA: TGTGCCAGTCATGACCCGCCGGCGTTTCCACAGGGGGAGCAGTTCTTC. The encoded protein is CASHDPPAFPQGEQFF.

The V call is TRBV5-1, the J call TRBJ2-5; TRBD2 is a possible D gene (7 bases). This CDR3 comprises 14 residues. V dropped 9 bases and J dropped 5 bases, with 20 bases sitting between them. CDR1 and CDR2 (germline): SGHRS, YFSETQ. CDR3 sequence reads: CATALTGGGETQYF. The CDR3, as DNA: TGCGCCACCGCCTTGACGGGGGGCGGGGAGACCCAGTACTTC.

The chain's CDR3 is CSVGLTGDTGELFF. The CDR3 coding sequence is TGCAGCGTTGGCCTGACAGGGGACACCGGGGAGCTGTTTTTT. This rearrangement joins TRBV29-1 to TRBJ2-2, with TRBD1 matching over 8 bases. Losses at the gene ends were 4 bases for V and 3 bases for J; bases not matched to a gene: 4. This CDR3 comprises 14 residues. Germline V lookup: CDR1 SQVTM, CDR2 ANQGSEA.

This clone was recorded a few times. The rearrangement uses TRBV29-1 and TRBJ1-1, with D unclear. Deletions cut 4 bases from V and 6 bases from J, with 6 bases between. CDR1 is SQVTM, CDR2 ANQGSEA, per germline. This CDR3 has 10 residues. CDR3 nucleotides: TGCAGCGTTGTATTGTCTGAAGCTTTCTTT. It specifies CSVVLSEAFF.

CDR3 protein: CASSPGRGIAEAFF. The CDR3 bases are TGTGCCAGCAGTCCGGGCAGGGGAATAGCTGAAGCTTTCTTT. J is TRBJ1-1 and V is TRBV28; D is possibly TRBD1 (6 bases). The CDR3 is made up of 14 amino acids. From germline, CDR1 is MDHEN and CDR2 SYDVKM. Trimming took 5 bases from V and 6 from J, leaving 16 bases between them.

The count of this clone is one. This chain connects TRBV7-3 to TRBJ2-3; the D gene is possibly TRBD2 (5 bases). This CDR3 comprises 13 residues. V lost 3 bases to trimming and J lost 2 bases, with 6 bases between them. CDR1 is SGHTA, CDR2 FQGTGA, per germline. In DNA, the CDR3 is TGTGCCAGCAGCTTCGACTACACAGATACGCAGTATTTT. It codes for CASSFDYTDTQYF.

As to this clone: The same CDR3 also results from other DNA sequences found in this sample. The rearrangement joins TRBV27 to TRBJ2-3, with D possibly matching TRBD2 (6 bases). Germline V gene data show CDR1 as MNHEY and CDR2 as SMNVEV (reference sequence). The V end was cut by 5 bases, the J end by 5 bases, with 20 bases between. CDR3 length: 16 residues. The CDR3 DNA reads TGTGCCAGCAGTCCCATAGCGGAGTTACGGGGAGATACGCAGTATTTT. This sequence encodes CASSPIAELRGDTQYF.

The chain combines TRBV7-2 with TRBJ2-1; D possibly corresponds to TRBD2 (6 bases). CDR1 is SGHTA and CDR2 is FQGNSA in the germline V gene. The CDR3 contains 14 residues. V lost 4 bases and J 7 bases, leaving 14 bases between the germline ends. The CDR3 is CASSWAGSGNEQFF. DNA of the CDR3: TGTGCCAGCAGCTGGGCGGGGTCCGGGAATGAGCAGTTCTTC.

The rearrangement links TRBV7-3 to TRBJ2-1; 13 bases match TRBD2. This CDR3 contains 16 residues. The trim removed 4 bases at V and 8 bases at J, leaving 8 bases unmatched. CDR1 and CDR2 from the germline V gene are SGHTA and FQGTGA. The CDR3 loop reads CASSSLTSGRLYEQFF. The CDR3 DNA reads as TGTGCCAGCAGCTCCCTGACTAGCGGGAGGTTGTATGAGCAGTTCTTC. Together with reference TRBV7-3 and TRBJ2-1, the CDR3 gives the full variable domain: GAGVSQTPSNKVTEKGKYVELRCDPISGHTALYWYRQSLGQGPEFLIYFQGTGAADDSGLPNDRFFAVRPEGSVSTLKIQRTERGDSAVYLCASSSLTSGRLYEQFFGPGTRLTVL.

The V and J genes are TRBV2 and TRBJ2-5; 12 nucleotides align to TRBD2. Germline CDR1 and CDR2: SNHLY and FYNNEI. V was clipped by 7 bases and J by 4 bases; unmatched bases: 4. There are 14 residues in the CDR3. This chain's CDR3 is CASMRLAGVETQYF. The CDR3 DNA is TGTGCCAGCATGAGACTAGCGGGGGTAGAGACCCAGTACTTC.

The gene calls are TRBV6-5 and TRBJ2-1; D unresolved. Between the trimmed V and J ends, which lost 7 bases and 5 bases, there was a span of 6 bases. Germline V gives CDR1 MNHEY, CDR2 SVGAGI. This CDR3 has 11 residues. This CDR3 reads CASTRNNEQFF. In DNA form, the CDR3 reads TGTGCCAGCACCAGGAACAATGAGCAGTTCTTC.